Below, one T cell receptor (beta chain) is given with its context. It was version v3.0 of the immunoSEQ assay that was run at survey level. This table comes from immunoSEQ multiplex PCR, and its TCRdb copy is limited to in-frame clones, with some not included. This sample yields about 22,000 clones, of which 65% to 90% are seen a single time; about a fifth belongs to the top ten. The sample comes from a study of long-term antiretroviral therapy in people with HIV. The source is a man younger than 35 with HIV. The sequencing used unsorted PBMCs, collected 0.1 years before starting antiretroviral therapy.

CDR3 amino acids: CASNSLQRFDEQFF. The CDR3 nucleotides are TGTGCCAGCAATTCCCTTCAGCGATTCGATGAGCAGTTCTTC. V and J are TRBV7-9 and TRBJ2-1; D is unclear. The CDR3 is 14 amino acids. Trimming took 7 bases from V and 8 from J, leaving 18 bases between them. Germline-derived CDR1 and CDR2 are SEHNR and FQNEAQ (reference sequence).